The 13 T cell receptor beta chains presented below share a single source sample, sequenced in a study of Graves' ophthalmopathy and Graves' hyperthyroidism. RNA served as the template for amplifying TCR beta CDR3 regions. The first round was an RT-PCR with HTBI primers, and the second round was a multiplex PCR. TCRdb recomputed calls from the multiplex PCR reads with MiXCR, one row per CDR3 protein. Here the sample spans roughly 160,000 distinct CDR3 sequences, roughly two fifths being singletons. The sequencing sample was made of peripheral blood. Receptors originate from a man aged 30 to 39 with Graves' ophthalmopathy.

The chain has TRBV27 and TRBJ2-5, with a possible D match to TRBD1 (6 bases). Trimming removed 4 bases from V and 4 bases from J, with 13 bases in between. Germline V gene sequence: CDR1 MNHEY, CDR2 SMNVEV (reference sequence). This CDR3 is built from 14 residues. Here the CDR3 reads CASSSQGWRETQYF. The CDR3, as DNA: TGTGCCAGCAGTTCCCAGGGGTGGAGAGAGACCCAGTACTTC.

The genes are TRBV24-1 and TRBJ2-2, with 7 bases aligning to TRBD1. Germline values: CDR1 KGHDR, CDR2 SFDVKD. V lost 3 bases, J lost 2 bases, and 5 bases stayed unmatched. CDR3 length equals 16 residues. The CDR3 here is CATSDPGQRNTGELFF. CDR3 DNA sequence: TGTGCCACCAGTGATCCGGGACAGAGAAACACCGGGGAGCTGTTTTTT.

This clonotype was observed at least ten times. This rearrangement joins TRBV4-2 to TRBJ1-1, with D possibly being TRBD1 (6 bases). The germline V and J ends were trimmed by 4 bases and 3 bases, with 21 bases remaining between them. The CDR3 is 17 residues long. Germline lookup yields CDR1 LGHNA and CDR2 YNFKEQ. CDR3 amino acids: CASSRIRGGRTDTEAFF. CDR3 bases: TGTGCCAGCAGCCGAATAAGGGGGGGGAGGACGGACACTGAAGCTTTCTTT.

The chain combines TRBV29-1 with TRBJ1-2; 10 nucleotides match TRBD1. The CDR3 is 12 amino acids. The germline V gene encodes CDR1 SQVTM and CDR2 ANQGSEA. Trimming took 6 bases from V and 4 from J; bases not matched to a gene: 2. CDR3: CSVDRGSYGYTF. The CDR3 DNA reads TGCAGCGTGGACAGGGGGTCCTATGGCTACACCTTC.

CDR3 DNA sequence: TGTGCCAGCAGCTGGACGACAGGGCTACAAGAGACCCAGTACTTC. This translates into CASSWTTGLQETQYF. The genes are TRBV7-3 and TRBJ2-5; 7 nucleotides match TRBD1. The CDR3 is made up of 15 amino acids. Germline V gene sequence: CDR1 SGHTA, CDR2 FQGTGA. The trim removed 4 bases at V and 2 bases at J, leaving 7 bases unmatched. The full variable domain, its missing parts supplied by reference TRBV7-3 and TRBJ2-5, is GAGVSQTPSNKVTEKGKYVELRCDPISGHTALYWYRQSLGQGPEFLIYFQGTGAADDSGLPNDRFFAVRPEGSVSTLKIQRTERGDSAVYLCASSWTTGLQETQYFGPGTRLLVL.

This clonotype occurred a few times. Written as DNA, the CDR3 is TGTGCCAGCAGCCTCGGACTAGCGGGATCGCACATTCAGTACTTC. Translated: CASSLGLAGSHIQYF. The chain carries TRBV6-2 or TRBV6-3 and TRBJ2-4; TRBD2 agrees at 12 bases. Germline V gene lookup returns CDR1 MNHEY and CDR2 SVGEGT. The CDR3 totals 15 residues. V lost 6 bases and J lost 8; bases outside the gene matches: 8.

This clonotype appeared many times. The chain uses TRBV28 and TRBJ1-2, with D uncertain. Germline lookup yields CDR1 MDHEN and CDR2 SYDVKM. Trimming took 1 base from V and 10 from J, leaving 10 bases between them. This CDR3 has 12 residues. The CDR3 nucleotides read TGTGCCAGCAGTTTATCTCCCGGCCTCTACACCTTC. It is translated as CASSLSPGLYTF.

This clonotype was detected many times. The chain is built from TRBV27 and TRBJ1-5; no clear D gene. This CDR3 has 13 amino acids. The V gene lost 3 bases and the J gene lost 8 bases, with 11 bases spanning the gap. Germline V gene lookup returns CDR1 MNHEY and CDR2 SMNVEV (reference sequence). CDR3 region: CASSFARGEPQHF. The CDR3 DNA sequence: TGTGCCAGCAGTTTCGCCCGTGGGGAGCCCCAGCATTTT.

This clonotype was detected ten times or more. The gene calls are TRBV28 and TRBJ2-5; 12 bases match TRBD2. This CDR3 comprises 16 residues. CDR1 and CDR2 (germline): MDHEN, SYDVKM. Unmatched junction bases numbered 7, after V lost 4 bases and J lost 4 bases. DNA of the CDR3: TGTGCCAGCAGTTCCCAGCTAGCGGGAGGGCGAGAGACCCAGTACTTC. Its protein product is CASSSQLAGGRETQYF.

This clonotype was seen repeatedly, ten times or more. The chain uses TRBV6-2 or TRBV6-3 and TRBJ2-7, with 8 bases lining up with TRBD1. CDR3 size: 16 residues. CDR1 and CDR2 from the germline V gene are MNHEY and SVGEGT. The J segment lost 1 base and the V segment lost 5 bases, leaving 10 bases of the junction unmatched. CDR3 DNA: TGTGCCAGCAGTGGCCGCTCTCGGACAGGGTCCTACGAGCAGTACTTC. This translates into CASSGRSRTGSYEQYF.

This clonotype has at least ten counts. The chain employs TRBV4-3 and TRBJ2-5; 12 nucleotides align to TRBD2. The CDR3 contains 16 residues. V shed 3 bases and J 3 bases; nucleotides not matched to a gene: 5. CDR1 LGHNA and CDR2 YSLEER come from the germline V gene. In DNA, the CDR3 is TGCGCCAGCAGCCATCGCGGACTAGCGGGGAAAGAGACCCAGTACTTC. Its translation: CASSHRGLAGKETQYF.

This clonotype appeared a single time. J is TRBJ2-5 and V is TRBV4-1; 7 nucleotides agree with TRBD2. J was trimmed by 4 bases and V by 0 bases; bases with no gene match: 5. The V gene's germline CDR1 is MGHRA and CDR2 YSYEKL. The CDR3 consists of 15 residues. The CDR3 protein is CASSQEPGRGETQYF. CDR3 nucleotide sequence: TGCGCCAGCAGCCAAGAACCGGGGAGGGGAGAGACCCAGTACTTC.

This clonotype came up many times. The chain is built from TRBV12-3 or TRBV12-4 and TRBJ2-2; D uncertain. The CDR3 is 13 amino acids. Trimming cost V 1 base and J 5 bases, with 5 bases left between them. The chain's CDR3 is CASSLGVTGELFF. The CDR3 nucleotides are TGTGCCAGCAGTTTAGGGGTAACCGGGGAGCTGTTTTTT.